This T cell receptor beta chain was documented in a study of T cells in Graves' hyperthyroidism and ophthalmopathy. Authors of the study amplified TCR beta CDR3 regions from RNA transcripts. Primed by the HTBI set, a first-round RT-PCR was run on the TCR CDR3. TCRdb passed the multiplex PCR reads through MiXCR, listing each CDR3 protein once. The repertoire includes approximately 590,000 distinct CDR3 sequences, approximately 44% of them detected once, and roughly 8.2% sits in the top ten. Study-wide results and caveats: Researchers found most expanded thyroid clonotypes above 0.001 in blood as well.

No ophthalmopathy progression within 18 months constituted stable Graves' hyperthyroidism. Patients aged 18 to 65 had newly diagnosed hyperthyroidism of under 2 months' duration. Diagnoses rested on clinical symptoms, serum thyroxine and TRAb, thyroid ultrasound and orbital computed tomography. This clonotype was recorded at least ten times. Its specificity is unknown. Trimming cost V 6 bases and J 10 bases, with 18 bases left between them. CDR3 length: 13 amino acids. Per germline, CDR1 SGHTA and CDR2 FQGNSA. The clonotype comes from a woman aged 18-29 years with Graves' hyperthyroidism. The sample taken for sequencing was peripheral blood or thyroid tissue (not recorded which). J is TRBJ1-1 and V is TRBV7-2, with D possibly matching TRBD1 (5 bases). CDR3 in DNA: TGTGCCAGCAGTCCTGACAGTCTCTATCGAGCTTTCTTT. Translated: CASSPDSLYRAFF.